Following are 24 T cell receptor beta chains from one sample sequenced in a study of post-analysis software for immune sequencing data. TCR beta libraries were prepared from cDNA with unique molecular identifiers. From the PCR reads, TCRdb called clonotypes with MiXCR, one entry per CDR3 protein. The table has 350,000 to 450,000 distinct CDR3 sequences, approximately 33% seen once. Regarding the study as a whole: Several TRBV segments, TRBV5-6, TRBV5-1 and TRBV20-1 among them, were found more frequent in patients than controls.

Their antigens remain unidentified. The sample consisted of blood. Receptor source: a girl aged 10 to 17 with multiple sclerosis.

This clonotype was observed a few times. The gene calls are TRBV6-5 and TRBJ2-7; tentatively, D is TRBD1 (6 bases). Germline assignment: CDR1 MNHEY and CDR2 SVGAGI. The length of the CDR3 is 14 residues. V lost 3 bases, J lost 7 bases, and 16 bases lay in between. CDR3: CASSYQTGQPEQYF. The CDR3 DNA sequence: TGTGCCAGCAGTTATCAGACTGGACAGCCGGAGCAGTACTTC.

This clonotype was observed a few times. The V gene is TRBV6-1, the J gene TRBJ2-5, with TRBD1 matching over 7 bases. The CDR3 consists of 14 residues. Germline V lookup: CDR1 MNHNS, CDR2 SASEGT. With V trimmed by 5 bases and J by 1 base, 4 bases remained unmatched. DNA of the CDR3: TGTGCCAGCAGTACAGGGGATGGCCAAGAGACCCAGTACTTC. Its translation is CASSTGDGQETQYF.

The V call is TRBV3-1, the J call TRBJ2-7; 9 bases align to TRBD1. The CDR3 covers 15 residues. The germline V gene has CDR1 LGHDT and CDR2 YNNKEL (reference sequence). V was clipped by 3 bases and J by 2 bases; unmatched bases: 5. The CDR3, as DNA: TGTGCCAGCAGCCAGCGGACAGGGGCCCCCTACGAGCAGTACTTC. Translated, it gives CASSQRTGAPYEQYF.

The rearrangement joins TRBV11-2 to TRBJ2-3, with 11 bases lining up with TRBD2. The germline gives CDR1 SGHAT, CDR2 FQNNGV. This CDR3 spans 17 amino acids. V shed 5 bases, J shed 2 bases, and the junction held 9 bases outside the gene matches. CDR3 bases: TGTGCCAGCAGCCCGCGGACTAGCGGGCTTTCCACAGATACGCAGTATTTT. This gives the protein CASSPRTSGLSTDTQYF.

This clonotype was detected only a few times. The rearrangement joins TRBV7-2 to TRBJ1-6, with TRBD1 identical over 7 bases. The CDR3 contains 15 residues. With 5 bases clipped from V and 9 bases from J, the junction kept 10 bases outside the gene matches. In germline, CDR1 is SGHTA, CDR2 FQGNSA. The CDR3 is CASSLGVGGGSPLHF. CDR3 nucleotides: TGTGCCAGCAGCCTAGGGGTAGGGGGCGGTTCACCCCTCCACTTT.

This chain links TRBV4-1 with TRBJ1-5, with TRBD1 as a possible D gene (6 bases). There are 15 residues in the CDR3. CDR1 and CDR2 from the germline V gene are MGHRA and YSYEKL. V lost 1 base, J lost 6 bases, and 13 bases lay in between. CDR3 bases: TGCGCCAGCAGCCAAGTCGGGGGGCAGGGTCAGCCCCAGCATTTT. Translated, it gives CASSQVGGQGQPQHF.

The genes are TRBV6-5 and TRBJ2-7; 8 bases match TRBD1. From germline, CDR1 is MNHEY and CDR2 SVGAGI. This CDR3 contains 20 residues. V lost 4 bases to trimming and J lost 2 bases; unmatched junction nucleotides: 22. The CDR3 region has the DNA TGTGCCAGCAGTTCGACCAGGAGGACAGGGAGAGAGGGGGGCACCTACGAGCAGTACTTC. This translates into CASSSTRRTGREGGTYEQYF.

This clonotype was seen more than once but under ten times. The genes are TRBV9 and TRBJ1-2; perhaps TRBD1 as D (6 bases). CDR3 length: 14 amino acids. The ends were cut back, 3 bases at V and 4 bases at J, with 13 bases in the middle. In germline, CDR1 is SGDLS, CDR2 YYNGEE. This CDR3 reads CASSARTALYGYTF. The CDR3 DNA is TGTGCCAGCAGCGCCCGGACAGCACTCTATGGCTACACCTTC.

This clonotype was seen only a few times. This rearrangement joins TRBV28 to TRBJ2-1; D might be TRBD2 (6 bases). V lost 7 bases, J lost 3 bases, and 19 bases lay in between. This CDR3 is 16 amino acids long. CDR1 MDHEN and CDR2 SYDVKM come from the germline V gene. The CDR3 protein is CASINFPATSYNEQFF. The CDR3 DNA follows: TGTGCCAGCATCAACTTCCCGGCGACTAGCTACAATGAGCAGTTCTTC.

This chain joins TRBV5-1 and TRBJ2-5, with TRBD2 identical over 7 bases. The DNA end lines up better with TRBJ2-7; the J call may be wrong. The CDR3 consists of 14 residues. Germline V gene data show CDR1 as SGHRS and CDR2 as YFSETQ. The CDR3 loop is CASSLASGDYEQYF. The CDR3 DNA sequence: TGCGCCAGCAGCTTGGCTAGCGGAGACTACGAGCAGTACTTC.

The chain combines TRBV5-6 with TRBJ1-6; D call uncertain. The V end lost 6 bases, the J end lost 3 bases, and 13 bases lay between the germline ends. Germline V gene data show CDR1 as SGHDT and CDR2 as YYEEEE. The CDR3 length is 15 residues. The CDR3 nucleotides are TGTGCCAGCACCGGCGGGTCGTACTATAATTCACCCCTCCACTTT. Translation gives CASTGGSYYNSPLHF.

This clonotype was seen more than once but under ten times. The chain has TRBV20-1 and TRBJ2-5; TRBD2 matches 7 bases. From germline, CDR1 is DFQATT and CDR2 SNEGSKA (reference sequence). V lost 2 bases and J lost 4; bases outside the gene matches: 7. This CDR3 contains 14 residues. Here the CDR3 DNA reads TGCAGTGCTAGAAAGGGACCGGGGGGAGAGACCCAGTACTTC. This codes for CSARKGPGGETQYF.

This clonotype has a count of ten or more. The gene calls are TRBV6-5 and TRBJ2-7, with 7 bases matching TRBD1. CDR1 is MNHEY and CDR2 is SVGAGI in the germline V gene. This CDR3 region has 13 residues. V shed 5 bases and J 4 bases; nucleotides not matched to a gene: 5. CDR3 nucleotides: TGTGCCAGCAGTCTTCACAGGGGTTACGAGCAGTACTTC. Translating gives CASSLHRGYEQYF.

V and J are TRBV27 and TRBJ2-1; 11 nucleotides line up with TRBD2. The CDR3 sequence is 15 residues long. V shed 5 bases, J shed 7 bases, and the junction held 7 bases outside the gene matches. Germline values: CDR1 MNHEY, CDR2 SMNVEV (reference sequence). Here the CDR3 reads CASSMVSGGANEQFF. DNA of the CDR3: TGTGCCAGCAGTATGGTTAGCGGGGGGGCGAATGAGCAGTTCTTC.

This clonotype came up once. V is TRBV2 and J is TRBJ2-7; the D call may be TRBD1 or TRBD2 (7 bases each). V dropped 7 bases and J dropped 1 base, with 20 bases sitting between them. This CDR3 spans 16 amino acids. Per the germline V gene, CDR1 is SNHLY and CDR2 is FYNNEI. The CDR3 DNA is TGTGCCAGCACTGATGGGGGGGGCAGGGGGTCCTACGAGCAGTACTTC. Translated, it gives CASTDGGGRGSYEQYF.

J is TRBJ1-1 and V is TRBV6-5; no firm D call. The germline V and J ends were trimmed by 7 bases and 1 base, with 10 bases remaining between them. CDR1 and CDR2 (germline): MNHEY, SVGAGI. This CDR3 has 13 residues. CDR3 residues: CASMWSENTEAFF. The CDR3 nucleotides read TGTGCCAGCATGTGGTCTGAGAACACTGAAGCTTTCTTT.

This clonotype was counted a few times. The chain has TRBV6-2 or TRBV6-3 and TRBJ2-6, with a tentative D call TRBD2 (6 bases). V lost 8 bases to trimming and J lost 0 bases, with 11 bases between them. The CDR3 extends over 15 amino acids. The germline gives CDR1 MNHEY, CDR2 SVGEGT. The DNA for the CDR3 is TGTGCCAGCTGTTGGAGGGACTCTGGGGCCAACGTCCTGACTTTC. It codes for CASCWRDSGANVLTF.

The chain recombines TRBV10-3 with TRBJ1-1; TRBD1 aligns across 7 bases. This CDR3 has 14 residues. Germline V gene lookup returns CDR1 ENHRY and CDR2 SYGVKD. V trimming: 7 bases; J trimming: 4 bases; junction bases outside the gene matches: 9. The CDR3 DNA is TGTGCCATCAAGGGCACAGGGGAAAGCACTGAAGCTTTCTTT. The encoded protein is CAIKGTGESTEAFF.

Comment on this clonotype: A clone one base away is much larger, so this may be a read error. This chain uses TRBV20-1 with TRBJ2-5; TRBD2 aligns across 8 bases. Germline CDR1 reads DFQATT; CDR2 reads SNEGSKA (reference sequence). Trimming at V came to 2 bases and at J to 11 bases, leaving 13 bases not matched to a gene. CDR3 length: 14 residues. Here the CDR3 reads CSARSWTSHNEQYF. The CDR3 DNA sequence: TGCAGTGCTAGATCTTGGACTAGCCACAATGAGCAGTACTTC.

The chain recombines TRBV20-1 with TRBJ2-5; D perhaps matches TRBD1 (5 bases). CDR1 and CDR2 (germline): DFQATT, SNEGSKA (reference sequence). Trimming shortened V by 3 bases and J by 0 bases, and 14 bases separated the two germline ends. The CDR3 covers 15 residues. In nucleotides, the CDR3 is TGCAGTGCTAGCCGGCCAGCAGGGTACCAAGAGACCCAGTACTTC. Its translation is CSASRPAGYQETQYF.

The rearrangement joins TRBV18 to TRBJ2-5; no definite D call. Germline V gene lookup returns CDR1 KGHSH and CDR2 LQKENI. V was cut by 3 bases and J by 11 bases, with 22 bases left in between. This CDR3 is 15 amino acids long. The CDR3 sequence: CASSPASYPYNEQYF. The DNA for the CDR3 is TGTGCCAGCTCACCTGCATCTTATCCGTACAATGAGCAGTACTTC.

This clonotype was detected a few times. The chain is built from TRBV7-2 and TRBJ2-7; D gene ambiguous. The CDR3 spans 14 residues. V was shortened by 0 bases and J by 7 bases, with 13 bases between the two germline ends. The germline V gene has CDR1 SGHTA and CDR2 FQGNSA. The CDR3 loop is CASSLAEPYNEQYF. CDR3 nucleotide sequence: TGTGCCAGCAGCTTAGCGGAACCCTACAATGAGCAGTACTTC.

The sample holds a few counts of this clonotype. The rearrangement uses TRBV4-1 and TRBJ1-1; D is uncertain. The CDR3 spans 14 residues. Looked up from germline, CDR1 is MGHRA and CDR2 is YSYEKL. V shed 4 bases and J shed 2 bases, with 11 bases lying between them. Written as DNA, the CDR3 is TGCGCCAGCAGCCCAGCTTCGGTAAACACTGAAGCTTTCTTT. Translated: CASSPASVNTEAFF.

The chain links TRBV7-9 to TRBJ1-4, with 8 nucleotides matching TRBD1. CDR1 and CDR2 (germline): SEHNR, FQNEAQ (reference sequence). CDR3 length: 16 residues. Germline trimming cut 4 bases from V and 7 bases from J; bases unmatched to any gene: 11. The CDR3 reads CASSSLMTGVVEKLFF. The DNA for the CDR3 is TGTGCCAGCAGCTCGCTGATGACAGGGGTGGTTGAAAAACTGTTTTTT. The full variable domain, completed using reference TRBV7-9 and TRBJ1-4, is DTGVSQNPRHKITKRGQNVTFRCDPISEHNRLYWYRQTLGQGPEFLTYFQNEAQLEKSRLLSDRFSAERPKGSFSTLEIQRTEQGDSAMYLCASSSLMTGVVEKLFFGSGTQLSVL.